Presented here are 27 T cell receptor beta chains from one specimen sequenced in a study of blood T cell repertoires in COVID-19. Sequencing was performed with immunoSEQ multiplex PCR; in TCRdb, only in-frame clones are kept and a portion is missing. The profile covers a few hundred thousand clones, with roughly 80% appearing a single time and 15% to 18% taken by the ten largest. The sample taken for sequencing was peripheral blood. The receptors were sampled from a person aged 65-85 years with COVID-19, enrolled during active disease.

The rearrangement links TRBV5-6 to TRBJ1-2, with TRBD1 matching 7 bases. CDR3 size: 15 residues. Germline CDR1 reads SGHDT; CDR2 reads YYEEEE. After removal of 4 bases from V and 8 bases from J, the junction contained 14 bases not matched to a gene. The CDR3 DNA reads TGTGCCAGCAGCCTGACCCCGCTGGACAGGAACGGCTACACCTTC. This translates into CASSLTPLDRNGYTF.

The chain uses TRBV2 and TRBJ2-1; D call uncertain. Germline CDR1 SNHLY, CDR2 FYNNEI. The CDR3 loop spans 13 amino acids. Trimming took 4 bases from V and 6 from J, leaving 10 bases between them. The CDR3 DNA sequence: TGTGCCAGCAGTGGTACATCCGCCAATGAGCAGTTCTTC. Translation gives CASSGTSANEQFF.

The rearrangement uses TRBV9 and TRBJ1-6; no definite D call. Trimming left V 0 bases short and J 7 bases short, with 5 bases between. This CDR3 is 13 amino acids long. CDR1 SGDLS and CDR2 YYNGEE come from the germline V gene. The DNA for the CDR3 is TGTGCCAGCAGCGTAGCCCTAAATTCACCCCTCCACTTT. Its protein is CASSVALNSPLHF.

This clone has only one observation. J is TRBJ2-5 and V is TRBV2; no firm D call. Germline loops: CDR1 SNHLY, CDR2 FYNNEI. This CDR3 region has 12 residues. The V end lost 0 bases, the J end lost 4 bases, and 3 bases lay between the germline ends. CDR3 sequence reads: CASSEAIETQYF. Written as DNA, the CDR3 is TGTGCCAGCAGTGAAGCTATAGAGACCCAGTACTTC. The entire variable domain, with the rest obtained from reference TRBV2 and TRBJ2-5, is as follows: EPEVTQTPSHQVTQMGQEVILRCVPISNHLYFYWYRQILGQKVEFLVSFYNNEISEKSEIFDDQFSVERPDGSNFTLKIRSTKLEDSAMYFCASSEAIETQYFGPGTRLLVL.

This clone was picked up one time. The V and J genes are TRBV29-1 and TRBJ2-7; D gene ambiguous. CDR1 is SQVTM, CDR2 ANQGSEA, per germline. The CDR3 extends over 14 amino acids. Trimming pared 8 bases from V and 4 bases from J, leaving 21 bases between. The CDR3 sequence: CSPPRQANYYEQYF. For the CDR3, the DNA is TGCAGCCCACCTCGTCAAGCGAACTATTACGAGCAGTACTTC.

V and J are TRBV25-1 and TRBJ2-1, with D maybe TRBD2 (5 bases). V dropped 8 bases and J dropped 9 bases, with 17 bases sitting between them. The CDR3 sequence is 13 residues long. Germline V lookup: CDR1 MGHDK, CDR2 SYGVNS. CDR3 DNA sequence: TGTGCCAGCGGGGAACCCGGTGGGAGTGAGCAGTTCTTC. Protein sequence: CASGEPGGSEQFF.

The CDR3 loop is CASSQYLLAGGSEQFF. The CDR3, as DNA: TGTGCCAGCAGCCAATATCTGCTAGCGGGGGGGAGTGAGCAGTTCTTC. The V and J genes are TRBV3-1 (or the pseudogene TRBV3-2) and TRBJ2-1; 12 bases map to TRBD2. Trimming at V came to 2 bases and at J to 9 bases, leaving 8 bases not matched to a gene. The germline CDR1 and CDR2 sequences are LGHDT and YNNKEL (reference sequence). The CDR3 is 16 amino acids.

The V call is TRBV6-2 or TRBV6-3, the J call TRBJ2-4; TRBD2 agrees at 12 bases. This CDR3 has 16 amino acids. J lost 6 bases, V lost 0 bases, and 3 bases had no gene match. Germline CDR1 is MNHEY and CDR2 is SVGEGT. CDR3 amino acids: CASSYSTSGGPNIQYF. The CDR3 coding sequence is TGTGCCAGCAGTTACTCTACTAGCGGGGGGCCAAACATTCAGTACTTC.

V gene TRBV7-9 combines with J gene TRBJ2-1; 7 bases are a match to TRBD2. This CDR3 is built from 17 residues. The V gene end was trimmed by 5 bases and the J gene end by 0 bases; junction bases not matched to a gene: 10. CDR1 is SEHNR and CDR2 is FQNEAQ in the germline V gene (reference sequence). The CDR3: CASSEGFGGSSYNEQFF. The DNA of the CDR3 is TGTGCCAGCAGCGAAGGATTCGGCGGGAGCTCCTACAATGAGCAGTTCTTC.

This clone showed up just a few times. Other DNA sequences in this sample translate to the same CDR3. The V call is TRBV5-1, the J call TRBJ2-3, with TRBD1 as a possible D gene (5 bases). Trimming took off 0 bases at V and 0 bases at J, with 11 bases between the two ends. The CDR3 has 16 residues. Germline CDR1 and CDR2: SGHRS and YFSETQ. The CDR3 DNA reads TGCGCCAGCAGCTTGGTAGGGGCAACTAGCACAGATACGCAGTATTTT. It specifies CASSLVGATSTDTQYF.

The chain couples TRBV29-1 to TRBJ2-7; TRBD1 might be the D (7 bases). Trimming removed 4 bases at V and 7 bases at J, with 14 bases between. The CDR3 has 12 residues. Germline CDR1 is SQVTM and CDR2 is ANQGSEA. The CDR3 reads CSVVAGGREQYF. The CDR3 DNA reads TGCAGCGTTGTGGCAGGGGGGCGAGAGCAGTACTTC.

V is TRBV10-1 and J is TRBJ1-5; D gene uncertain. Trimming took 3 bases from V and 0 from J, leaving 21 bases between them. The CDR3 totals 19 residues. Germline lookup yields CDR1 WNHNN and CDR2 SYGVQD (reference sequence). DNA for the CDR3: TGCGCCAGCAGTGACCTGATACCTGGAGAAGAATATAGCAATCAGCCCCAGCATTTT. It is translated as CASSDLIPGEEYSNQPQHF.

This clone was seen a few times. The V gene is TRBV18, the J gene TRBJ2-7, with 8 nucleotides matching TRBD2. With V trimmed by 3 bases and J by 2 bases, 9 bases remained unmatched. Germline V gene data show CDR1 as KGHSH and CDR2 as LQKENI. The CDR3 is 16 amino acids. For the CDR3, the DNA is TGTGCCAGCTCACCCTTTTTTAGCGGGGAACCCTACGAGCAGTACTTC. Its translation is CASSPFFSGEPYEQYF.

This clone occurred once. The chain has TRBV6-2 or TRBV6-3 and TRBJ1-1, with 9 positions matching TRBD1. Germline-derived CDR1 and CDR2 are MNHEY and SVGEGT. The length of the CDR3 is 17 residues. V shed 0 bases, J shed 2 bases, and the junction held 7 bases outside the gene matches. The CDR3 DNA reads as TGTGCCAGCAGTTACTCGCGGTGGGACAGGGCTAACACTGAAGCTTTCTTT. Translating gives CASSYSRWDRANTEAFF.

This chain links TRBV9 with TRBJ2-3; D is ambiguous. Germline V gene sequence: CDR1 SGDLS, CDR2 YYNGEE. Trimming removed 1 base at V and 2 bases at J, with 5 bases between. The CDR3 sequence is 13 residues long. The CDR3 nucleotides are TGTGCCAGCAGCGTACGAGCCACAGATACGCAGTATTTT. Amino acids: CASSVRATDTQYF.

The rearrangement uses TRBV14 and TRBJ2-7; D perhaps matches TRBD1 (5 bases). This CDR3 has 14 residues. Trimming cost V 4 bases and J 3 bases, with 13 bases left between them. CDR1 and CDR2 from the germline V gene are SGHDN and FVKESK. CDR3 protein: CASSLGAARYEQYF. In nucleotides, the CDR3 is TGTGCCAGCAGCCTAGGGGCAGCCCGCTACGAGCAGTACTTC.

V usage is TRBV6-2 or TRBV6-3 and J usage is TRBJ2-5, with 7 bases matching TRBD2. CDR3 length: 17 residues. In germline, CDR1 is MNHEY, CDR2 SVGEGT. V lost 2 bases and J lost 0; bases outside the gene matches: 9. CDR3 coding DNA: TGTGCCAGCAGTTACGGTTGGGCGCGGGGGAACCAAGAGACCCAGTACTTC. This sequence encodes CASSYGWARGNQETQYF.

This chain links TRBV5-6 with TRBJ2-1; D is possibly TRBD1 (5 bases). CDR1 SGHDT and CDR2 YYEEEE come from the germline V gene. V gave up 4 bases and J gave up 7 bases, with 12 bases separating them. The CDR3 runs 13 residues. CDR3 sequence (DNA): TGTGCCAGCAGCCGAATTCGACAGAATGAGCAGTTCTTC. Translating gives CASSRIRQNEQFF.

V is TRBV10-3 and J is TRBJ1-6; possibly TRBD1 for D (5 bases). This CDR3 is built from 14 residues. The ends were cut back, 4 bases at V and 5 bases at J, with 9 bases in the middle. Germline CDR1 reads ENHRY; CDR2 reads SYGVKD. The CDR3 nucleotides read TGTGCCATCAGTGTTACGGGGGATAATTCACCCCTCCACTTT. Translated, it gives CAISVTGDNSPLHF.

Only one count was recorded for this clone. The CDR3 loop is CASSEAWDRGPGQPQHF. Here the CDR3 DNA reads TGTGCCAGCAGTGAAGCATGGGACAGGGGGCCGGGACAGCCCCAGCATTTT. This chain connects TRBV6-1 to TRBJ1-5, with 12 bases aligning to TRBD1. The CDR3 length is 17 residues. J gave up 7 bases and V 0 bases, and 7 bases lay outside the gene matches. Germline V gene lookup returns CDR1 MNHNS and CDR2 SASEGT.

V is TRBV7-9 and J is TRBJ1-5, with 7 bases fitting TRBD1. The CDR3 runs to 16 residues. Germline CDR1 is SEHNR and CDR2 is FQNEAQ (reference sequence). V lost 0 bases to trimming and J lost 0 bases; unmatched junction nucleotides: 2. CDR3 sequence: CASSLATGISNQPQHF. CDR3 coding DNA: TGTGCCAGCAGCTTAGCGACAGGGATTAGCAATCAGCCCCAGCATTTT.

This clone was observed once. The rearrangement joins TRBV30 to TRBJ1-5; the D is unclear. Germline V gene sequence: CDR1 GTSNPN, CDR2 SVGIG (reference sequence). The CDR3 spans 14 residues. Trimming shortened V by 3 bases and J by 4 bases, and 13 bases separated the two germline ends. The CDR3 coding sequence is TGTGCCTGGAGCGATCTCCGGAGAAATCAGCCCCAGCATTTT. Translated: CAWSDLRRNQPQHF.

The chain combines TRBV29-1 with TRBJ2-6; tentative D call: TRBD2 (5 bases). Trimming removed 7 bases from V and 4 bases from J, with 20 bases in between. The CDR3 has 16 amino acids. Germline CDR1 and CDR2: SQVTM and ANQGSEA. DNA for the CDR3: TGCAGCGCCAGAGAGGGCCTTCAGGACGGGGCCAACGTCCTGACTTTC. Translating it yields CSAREGLQDGANVLTF.

This chain links TRBV6-6 with TRBJ1-2, with a tentative D call TRBD1 (5 bases). Germline V CDR1 and CDR2: MNHNY, SVGAGI (reference sequence). V dropped 5 bases and J dropped 5 bases, with 15 bases sitting between them. The CDR3 is 14 residues long. CDR3 in amino acids: CASSNKGQQYGYTF. The CDR3 coding sequence is TGTGCCAGCAGTAACAAGGGGCAGCAGTATGGCTACACCTTC.

This chain uses TRBV19 with TRBJ2-7, with TRBD2 matching 7 bases. Germline V gives CDR1 LNHDA, CDR2 SQIVND (reference sequence). CDR3 length: 15 amino acids. The junction had 2 bases not matched to a gene; V was cut back by 0 bases and J by 0 bases. CDR3 DNA: TGTGCCAGTAGTATAGAGCGCGGGAGCTCCTACGAGCAGTACTTC. It specifies CASSIERGSSYEQYF.

V usage is TRBV6-1 and J usage is TRBJ2-4, with 7 nucleotides matching TRBD1. Germline V CDR1 and CDR2: MNHNS, SASEGT. The CDR3 is made up of 14 amino acids. Trimming at V came to 0 bases and at J to 10 bases, leaving 6 bases not matched to a gene. As DNA, the CDR3 is TGTGCCAGCAGTGAAGCGGGGGACAGTAGAATTCAGTACTTC. Translating it yields CASSEAGDSRIQYF.

As DNA, the CDR3 is TGTGCCAGCAGCTGGGGACAGGGCCCAGAAAAACTGTTTTTT. As protein: CASSWGQGPEKLFF. The chain recombines TRBV7-9 with TRBJ1-4, with 9 bases that match TRBD1. The CDR3 extends over 14 amino acids. In germline, CDR1 is SEHNR, CDR2 FQNEAQ (reference sequence). The junction had 5 bases not matched to a gene; V was cut back by 4 bases and J by 8 bases.